This entry lists 12 T cell receptor beta chains sequenced from one sample in a study of Ad26.COV2.S vaccination and SARS-CoV-2 variants. Assay: immunoSEQ multiplex PCR; the TCRdb copy retains only in-frame clones and omits some. The data hold about 350,000 clones, with around 90% observed a single time. The material sequenced was peripheral blood, taken after recovery from COVID-19. The receptors come from a human donor who had recovered from COVID-19.

The chain links TRBV4-3 to TRBJ2-1; 10 bases are a match to TRBD2. CDR1 and CDR2 (germline): LGHNA, YSLEER. The CDR3 runs 15 residues. Trimming removed 9 bases from V and 3 bases from J; junction bases left unmatched: 8. DNA for the CDR3: TGCGCCAGTAATACCGGGACTAGCGTCTACAATGAGCAGTTCTTC. It is translated as CASNTGTSVYNEQFF.

This chain connects TRBV18 to TRBJ2-3; 8 nucleotides agree with TRBD2. CDR3 length equals 15 residues. Looked up from germline, CDR1 is KGHSH and CDR2 is LQKENI. Unmatched junction bases numbered 7, after V lost 6 bases and J lost 2 bases. For the CDR3, the DNA is TGTGCCAGCTCGCTTACTAGCGGTTACACAGATACGCAGTATTTT. The encoded protein is CASSLTSGYTDTQYF. The whole variable domain, filled in from reference TRBV18 and TRBJ2-3, reads NAGVMQNPRHLVRRRGQEARLRCSPMKGHSHVYWYRQLPEEGLKFMVYLQKENIIDESGMPKERFSAEFPKEGPSILRIQQVVRGDSAAYFCASSLTSGYTDTQYFGPGTRLTVL.

The chain couples TRBV12-3 or TRBV12-4 to TRBJ1-2; D gene uncertain. The CDR3 covers 12 residues. V was trimmed by 1 base and J by 4 bases, leaving 4 bases between them. CDR3 region: CASSLGVYGYTF. As DNA, the CDR3 is TGTGCCAGCAGTTTAGGGGTCTATGGCTACACCTTC.

The CDR3 nucleotides are TGTGCCAGCAGCTCCGGTAGCGGGGGGCGAACAGATACGCAGTATTTT. This gives the protein CASSSGSGGRTDTQYF. The rearrangement joins TRBV7-8 to TRBJ2-3; 10 bases agree with TRBD2. CDR3 length: 16 amino acids. Germline V lookup: CDR1 SGHVS, CDR2 FQNEAQ. The V gene end was trimmed by 4 bases and the J gene end by 3 bases; junction bases not matched to a gene: 7.

The chain couples TRBV5-1 to TRBJ1-1, with 7 bases identical to TRBD1. V shed 4 bases, J shed 3 bases, and the junction held 9 bases outside the gene matches. CDR1 is SGHRS and CDR2 is YFSETQ in the germline V gene. The CDR3 is 15 amino acids. The CDR3 loop is CASSAPTGLDTEAFF. The CDR3 DNA reads TGCGCCAGCAGCGCCCCGACAGGGTTGGACACTGAAGCTTTCTTT. The variable domain in full, completed from reference TRBV5-1 and TRBJ1-1, reads KAGVTQTPRYLIKTRGQQVTLSCSPISGHRSVSWYQQTPGQGLQFLFEYFSETQRNKGNFPGRFSGRQFSNSRSEMNVSTLELGDSALYLCASSAPTGLDTEAFFGQGTRLTVV.

The genes are TRBV6-5 and TRBJ2-7; 10 nucleotides align to TRBD1. The V gene end was trimmed by 6 bases and the J gene end by 2 bases; junction bases not matched to a gene: 4. Germline CDR1 reads MNHEY; CDR2 reads SVGAGI. The CDR3 extends over 14 amino acids. CDR3 sequence: CASSGQGGAYEQYF. The DNA for the CDR3 is TGTGCCAGCAGCGGACAGGGGGGGGCCTACGAGCAGTACTTC.

The CDR3 sequence: CASSEGTGGSYEQYF. DNA for the CDR3: TGTGCCAGCAGTGAAGGGACAGGGGGCAGCTACGAGCAGTACTTC. This rearrangement joins TRBV2 to TRBJ2-7; 11 bases fit TRBD1. Looked up from germline, CDR1 is SNHLY and CDR2 is FYNNEI. The J segment lost 3 bases and the V segment lost 1 base, leaving 2 bases of the junction unmatched. The CDR3 runs to 15 residues.

The chain uses TRBV29-1 and TRBJ1-3, with 7 bases lining up with TRBD1. CDR3 length equals 14 residues. Germline CDR1 is SQVTM and CDR2 is ANQGSEA. The trim removed 4 bases at V and 0 bases at J, leaving 3 bases unmatched. Here the CDR3 reads CSVVRDSSGNTIYF. The DNA of the CDR3 is TGCAGCGTTGTACGGGACAGCTCTGGAAACACCATATATTTT.

The rearrangement joins TRBV9 to TRBJ2-1; D unclear. Trimming cost V 4 bases and J 4 bases, with 18 bases left between them. This CDR3 has 16 residues. CDR1 and CDR2 (germline): SGDLS, YYNGEE. This chain's CDR3 is CASSQNPLSEYNEQFF. CDR3 nucleotide sequence: TGTGCCAGCAGCCAAAACCCCCTTAGTGAGTACAATGAGCAGTTCTTC.

The rearrangement links TRBV10-3 to TRBJ1-5; D uncertain. The CDR3 consists of 13 residues. Looked up from germline, CDR1 is ENHRY and CDR2 is SYGVKD. The V end was cut by 4 bases, the J end by 0 bases, with 4 bases between. CDR3 sequence (DNA): TGTGCCATCAGTGGAGGTAGCAATCAGCCCCAGCATTTT. The encoded protein is CAISGGSNQPQHF.

This chain connects TRBV27 to TRBJ2-1, with D hard to call. The V gene's germline CDR1 is MNHEY and CDR2 SMNVEV (reference sequence). Trimming shortened V by 6 bases and J by 2 bases, and 20 bases separated the two germline ends. The CDR3 spans 17 residues. This CDR3 is CASSLTPVIATYNEQFF. In nucleotides, the CDR3 is TGTGCCAGCAGCCTCACCCCAGTGATCGCTACCTACAATGAGCAGTTCTTC.

In DNA, the CDR3 is TGTGCCAGCGGATCATCAGGGGGCTATGGCTACACCTTC. Amino acid sequence: CASGSSGGYGYTF. V gene TRBV28 combines with J gene TRBJ1-2; TRBD1 matches 7 bases. The CDR3 runs to 13 residues. After removal of 8 bases from V and 4 bases from J, the junction contained 7 bases not matched to a gene. Germline-derived CDR1 and CDR2 are MDHEN and SYDVKM.